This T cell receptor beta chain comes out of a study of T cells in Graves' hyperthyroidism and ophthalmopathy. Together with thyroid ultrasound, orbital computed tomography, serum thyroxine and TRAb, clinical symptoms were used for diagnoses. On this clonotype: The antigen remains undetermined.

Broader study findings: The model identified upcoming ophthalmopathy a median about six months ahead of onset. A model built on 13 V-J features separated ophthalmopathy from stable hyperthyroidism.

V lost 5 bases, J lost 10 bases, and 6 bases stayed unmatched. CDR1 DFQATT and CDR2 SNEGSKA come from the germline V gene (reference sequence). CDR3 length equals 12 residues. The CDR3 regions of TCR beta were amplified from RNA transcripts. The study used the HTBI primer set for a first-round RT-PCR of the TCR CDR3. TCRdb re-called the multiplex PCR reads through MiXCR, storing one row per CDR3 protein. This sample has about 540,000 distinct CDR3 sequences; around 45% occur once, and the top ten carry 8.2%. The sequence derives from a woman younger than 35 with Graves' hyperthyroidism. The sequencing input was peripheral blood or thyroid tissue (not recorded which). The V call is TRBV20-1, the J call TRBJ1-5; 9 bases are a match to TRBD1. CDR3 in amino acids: CSAGTGIDPQHF. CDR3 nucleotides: TGCAGTGCTGGGACAGGGATTGATCCCCAGCATTTT.